The clone carrying this T cell receptor (beta chain) has only a few counts. Within the sample, other DNA sequences also encode this same CDR3. The entry originates in a study of T cell clones after liver transplantation. Germline V gene lookup returns CDR1 SGHTA and CDR2 FQGTGA. Deletions cut 3 bases from V and 5 bases from J, with 10 bases between. The CDR3 covers 14 residues. This table comes from immunoSEQ multiplex PCR, and its TCRdb copy is limited to in-frame clones, with some not included. Of 68,000 or so clones in the sample, around 92% were seen once. This sample comprised CD4+ T cells from blood, obtained approximately 25 months after liver transplant. This clonotype originated in a human patient who received a liver transplant. Part of the T cells may come from the graft donor. The chain couples TRBV7-3 to TRBJ2-2, with D possibly TRBD1 on 5 matching bases. CDR3 amino acids: CASSLYQGTGELFF. CDR3 bases: TGTGCCAGCAGCTTGTACCAGGGAACCGGGGAGCTGTTTTTT.